A selection of T cell receptor beta chains follows, all from one sample in a study of early T cells in non-severe SARS-CoV-2 infection. Each CDR3 protein gets one entry after TCRdb re-called the 5' RACE reads with MiXCR. The sample lists around 75,000 distinct CDR3 sequences, about 9% occurring once. Specimen: whole blood. These receptors were obtained from an adult who was a healthcare worker with PCR-confirmed SARS-CoV-2 infection or an uninfected control (not recorded which). The CDR3 runs from the conserved cysteine through the conserved F or W. D genes are given only for firm matches. Expanded clones are given a class, and other clones once, few, many or no size at all.

V gene,J gene,D gene,clone size,CDR3 DNA,CDR3 protein
TRBV29-1,TRBJ1-5,NA,few,TGCAGCGCTGGGGTGGGCGCTCAGCCCCAGCATTTT,CSAGVGAQPQHF
TRBV14,TRBJ2-7,TRBD1,NA,TGTGCCAGCAGGTCACAGGGGTACGAGCAGTACTTC,CASRSQGYEQYF
TRBV20-1,TRBJ2-3,NA,few,TGCAGTGCTAGAAGGGACCTCGTGGGGGATACGCAGTATTTT,CSARRDLVGDTQYF
TRBV11-2,TRBJ2-7,NA,NA,TGTGCCAGCAGCTTCGGAGGGGCAGGCGAGCAGTACTTC,CASSFGGAGEQYF
TRBV7-8,TRBJ2-3,TRBD2,NA,TGTGCCACCACTAGCGGGGGGTCGAGCACAGATACGCAGTATTTT,CATTSGGSSTDTQYF
TRBV7-2,TRBJ2-5,TRBD2,many,TGTGCCAGCAGCTTAGCGCGTTGGGCTAGCGGGGTCCAAGAGACCCAGTACTTC,CASSLARWASGVQETQYF
TRBV18,TRBJ1-6,NA,many,TGTGCCAGCTCACCACGGGACTGGAGTAATTCACCCCTCCACTTT,CASSPRDWSNSPLHF
TRBV20-1,TRBJ2-1,TRBD2,many,TGCAGTGCCCAAACTAGCGGGGGGGTGAATGAGCAGTTCTTC,CSAQTSGGVNEQFF
TRBV7-2,TRBJ2-3,NA,many,TGTGCCAGCAGCTTAGGGACAGTTGATACGCAGTATTTT,CASSLGTVDTQYF
TRBV29-1,TRBJ2-7,NA,NA,TGCAGCGTTCTTGCCCCCTCCGTCGAGCAGTACTTC,CSVLAPSVEQYF
TRBV11-2,TRBJ2-1,TRBD2,many,TGTGCCAGCAGCTTAGGCACTAGCGGGAGTGGGAATGAGCAGTTCTTC,CASSLGTSGSGNEQFF
TRBV29-1,TRBJ2-3,NA,few,TGCAGCGTTGCCCAGGGACCCGCTAGCACAGATACGCAGTATTTT,CSVAQGPASTDTQYF
TRBV24-1,TRBJ2-1,NA,few,TGTGCCACCAGTGATTGGAACGTCGGTGAGCAGTTCTTC,CATSDWNVGEQFF
TRBV2,TRBJ2-3,NA,NA,TGTGCCAGCAAGAGGGCCGCGGGCACAGATACGCAGTATTTT,CASKRAAGTDTQYF
TRBV19,TRBJ2-7,NA,many,TGTGCCAGTAGTAAGACAGGTTCCTACGAGCAGTACTTC,CASSKTGSYEQYF
TRBV27,TRBJ2-6,NA,NA,TGTGCCAGCACTTTATCGAGCCAGGGTACCCCTGGGGCCAACGTCCTGACTTTC,CASTLSSQGTPGANVLTF
TRBV13,TRBJ2-1,TRBD1,many,TGTGCCAGCAGCTCCTCCGGGACAGGGAAGGTTGAGCAGTTCTTC,CASSSSGTGKVEQFF
TRBV20-1,TRBJ2-1,TRBD2,NA,TGCAGTGCTGTCGAGCGGGGGCTCCCAGACAATGAGCAGTTCTTC,CSAVERGLPDNEQFF
TRBV10-1,TRBJ2-1,NA,NA,TGCGCCAGCAGCCGCGGACTGGACAATGAGCAGTTCTTC,CASSRGLDNEQFF
TRBV2,TRBJ1-1,NA,NA,TGTGCCAGCAGTGAAGATACCCCGGGGACGGAAGCTTTCTTT,CASSEDTPGTEAFF
TRBV27,TRBJ2-1,NA,NA,TGTGCCAGCAGTTTAGGGACTCTTGAGCAGTTCTTC,CASSLGTLEQFF
TRBV27,TRBJ2-7,TRBD2,NA,TGTGCCAGCGGGAGAGCGGGAGCGGTCGAGCAGTACTTC,CASGRAGAVEQYF
TRBV7-2,TRBJ2-1,NA,many,TGTGCCAGCAGCTTCTTAGGGGGTACTAATGAGCAGTTCTTC,CASSFLGGTNEQFF
TRBV29-1,TRBJ2-1,TRBD2,few,TGCAGCGTTCCGACTAGCGGGGGACTGATTTACAATGAGCAGTTCTTC,CSVPTSGGLIYNEQFF
TRBV7-2,TRBJ2-1,TRBD2,many,TGTGCCAGCAGCTTAACTCAAGGGACTAAGTCCCCATACAATGAGCAGTTCTTC,CASSLTQGTKSPYNEQFF
TRBV11-3,TRBJ2-1,TRBD2,few,TGTGCCAGCAGCTCTGGGACTAGCGGGAGGGGTAATGAGCAGTTCTTC,CASSSGTSGRGNEQFF
TRBV5-1,TRBJ2-2,TRBD1,few,TGCGCCAGCACCGAACAGGGGCTACCGAACACCGGGGAGCTGTTTTTT,CASTEQGLPNTGELFF
TRBV6-4,TRBJ1-1,TRBD1,NA,TGTGCCAGCGGGGACCGGGACAGACTCATGAACACTGAAGCTTTCTTT,CASGDRDRLMNTEAFF
TRBV2,TRBJ1-1,NA,NA,TGTGCCAGCAGTGACCGGACAGAGGACACTGAAGCTTTCTTT,CASSDRTEDTEAFF
TRBV6-2/TRBV6-3,TRBJ2-7,NA,many,TGTGCCAGCAGTCCCGACAGCGCCTCCTACGAGCAGTACTTC,CASSPDSASYEQYF
TRBV4-1,TRBJ1-5,NA,NA,TGCGCCAGCAGCCAAGAACCCTATAGCAATCAGCCCCAGCATTTT,CASSQEPYSNQPQHF
TRBV27,TRBJ1-2,NA,NA,TGTGCCAGCAGTCCGACAGGTGAAGGGTACTATGGCTACACCTTC,CASSPTGEGYYGYTF
TRBV5-6,TRBJ1-1,NA,NA,TGTGCCAGCAGCTTGCCCGGACGGATGAACACTGAAGCTTTCTTT,CASSLPGRMNTEAFF
TRBV6-5,TRBJ1-2,TRBD1,NA,TGTGCCAGCACTAGAAGCCGGGACAGGGGGTACTATGGCTACACCTTC,CASTRSRDRGYYGYTF
TRBV7-2,TRBJ2-7,NA,NA,TGTGCCAGCAGCTTTCAGAGCTCCTACGAGCAGTACTTC,CASSFQSSYEQYF
TRBV7-9,TRBJ1-4,NA,many,TGTGCCAGCAGCTTAAGCATTGAGGGTGAAAAACTGTTTTTT,CASSLSIEGEKLFF